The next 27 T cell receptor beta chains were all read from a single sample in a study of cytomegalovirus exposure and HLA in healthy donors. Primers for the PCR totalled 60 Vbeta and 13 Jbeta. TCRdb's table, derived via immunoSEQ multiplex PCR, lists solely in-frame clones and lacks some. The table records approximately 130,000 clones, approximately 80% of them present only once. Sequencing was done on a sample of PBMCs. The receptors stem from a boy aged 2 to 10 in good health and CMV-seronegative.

Here the CDR3 DNA reads TGTGCCAGCAGCTCCGGGGAACTAAGGGCCGGGGAGCTGTTTTTT. This gives the protein CASSSGELRAGELFF. The chain carries TRBV9 and TRBJ2-2, with a weak D call TRBD2 (5 bases). V dropped 4 bases and J dropped 6 bases, with 16 bases sitting between them. CDR1 is SGDLS, CDR2 YYNGEE, per germline. The CDR3 runs 15 residues. Full variable domain (remainder filled in from reference TRBV9 and TRBJ2-2): DSGVTQTPKHLITATGQRVTLRCSPRSGDLSVYWYQQSLDQGLQFLIQYYNGEERAKGNILERFSAQQFPDLHSELNLSSLELGDSALYFCASSSGELRAGELFFGEGSRLTVL.

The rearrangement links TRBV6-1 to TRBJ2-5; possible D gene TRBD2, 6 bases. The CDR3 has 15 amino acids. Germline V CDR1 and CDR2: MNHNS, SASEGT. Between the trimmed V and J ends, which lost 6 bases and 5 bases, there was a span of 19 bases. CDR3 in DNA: TGTGCCAGCAGCCCATCCCCGGAGGGATACGAGACCCAGTACTTC. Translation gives CASSPSPEGYETQYF.

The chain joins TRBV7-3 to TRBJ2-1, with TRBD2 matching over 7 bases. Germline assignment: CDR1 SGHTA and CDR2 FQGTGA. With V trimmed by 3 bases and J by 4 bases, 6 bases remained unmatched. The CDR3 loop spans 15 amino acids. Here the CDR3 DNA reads TGTGCCAGCAGCTTCAGCGGGGCGAAATACAATGAGCAGTTCTTC. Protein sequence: CASSFSGAKYNEQFF.

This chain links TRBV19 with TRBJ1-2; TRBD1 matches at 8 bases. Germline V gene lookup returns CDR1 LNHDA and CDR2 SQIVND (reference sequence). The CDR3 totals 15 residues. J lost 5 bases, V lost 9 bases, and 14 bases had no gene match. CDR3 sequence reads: CASRKGQENLYGYTF. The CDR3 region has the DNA TGTGCCAGCCGAAAGGGACAGGAAAATTTATATGGCTACACCTTC.

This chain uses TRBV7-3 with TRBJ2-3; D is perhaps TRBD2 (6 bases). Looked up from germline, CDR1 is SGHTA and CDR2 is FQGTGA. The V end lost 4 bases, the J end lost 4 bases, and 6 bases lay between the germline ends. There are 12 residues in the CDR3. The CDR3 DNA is TGTGCCAGCAGCTCGGGGGCAGATACGCAGTATTTT. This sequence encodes CASSSGADTQYF.

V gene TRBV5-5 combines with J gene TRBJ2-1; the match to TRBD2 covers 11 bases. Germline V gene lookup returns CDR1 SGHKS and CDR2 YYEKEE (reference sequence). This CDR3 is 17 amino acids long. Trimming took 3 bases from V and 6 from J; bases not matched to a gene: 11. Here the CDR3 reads CASSSSRLAGPSNEQFF. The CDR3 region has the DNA TGTGCCAGCAGCTCCTCACGACTAGCGGGACCTTCCAATGAGCAGTTCTTC.

CDR3 nucleotides: TGTGCCAGTAGTATAGATGGGACTACGAACAATGAGCAGTTCTTC. Amino acids: CASSIDGTTNNEQFF. The genes are TRBV19 and TRBJ2-1; the match to TRBD2 covers 7 bases. The germline V gene has CDR1 LNHDA and CDR2 SQIVND (reference sequence). The CDR3 is 15 residues long. The V segment lost 0 bases and the J segment 5 bases; nucleotides outside the gene matches: 4.

The CDR3 protein is CASSLEVGGEAFF. The CDR3, as DNA: TGTGCCAGCAGCTTAGAAGTAGGGGGTGAAGCTTTCTTT. The chain recombines TRBV7-9 with TRBJ1-1; D might be TRBD1 (6 bases). V lost 1 base and J 7 bases, leaving 10 bases between the germline ends. This CDR3 is 13 amino acids long. Per the germline V gene, CDR1 is SEHNR and CDR2 is FQNEAQ (reference sequence). Looking up the rest from reference TRBV7-9 and TRBJ1-1 gives the full variable domain: DTGVSQNPRHKITKRGQNVTFRCDPISEHNRLYWYRQTLGQGPEFLTYFQNEAQLEKSRLLSDRFSAERPKGSFSTLEIQRTEQGDSAMYLCASSLEVGGEAFFGQGTRLTVV.

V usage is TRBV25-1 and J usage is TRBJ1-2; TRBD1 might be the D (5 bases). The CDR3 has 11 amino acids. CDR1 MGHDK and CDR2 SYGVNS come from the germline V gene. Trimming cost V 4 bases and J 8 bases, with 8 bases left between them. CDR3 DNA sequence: TGTGCCAGCAGTGCAGGGCCGGGCTACACCTTC. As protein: CASSAGPGYTF.

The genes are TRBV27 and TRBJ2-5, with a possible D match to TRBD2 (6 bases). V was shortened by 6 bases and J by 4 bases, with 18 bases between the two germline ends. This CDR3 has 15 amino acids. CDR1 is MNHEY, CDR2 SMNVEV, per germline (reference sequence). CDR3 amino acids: CASSPRGGATETQYF. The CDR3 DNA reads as TGTGCCAGCAGCCCTAGGGGCGGGGCGACAGAGACCCAGTACTTC.

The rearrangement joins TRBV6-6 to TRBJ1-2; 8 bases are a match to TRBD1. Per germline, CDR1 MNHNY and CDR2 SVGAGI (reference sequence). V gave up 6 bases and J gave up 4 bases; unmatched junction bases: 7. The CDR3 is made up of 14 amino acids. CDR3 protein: CASRTGGVSYGYTF. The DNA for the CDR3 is TGTGCCAGCAGAACAGGGGGAGTCAGCTATGGCTACACCTTC.

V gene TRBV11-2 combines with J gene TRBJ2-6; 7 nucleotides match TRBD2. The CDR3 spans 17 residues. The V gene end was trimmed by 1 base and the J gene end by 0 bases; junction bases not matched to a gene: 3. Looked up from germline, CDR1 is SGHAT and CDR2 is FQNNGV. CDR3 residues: CASSLGGGFSGANVLTF. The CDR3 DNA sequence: TGTGCCAGCAGCTTAGGGGGGGGGTTCTCTGGGGCCAACGTCCTGACTTTC. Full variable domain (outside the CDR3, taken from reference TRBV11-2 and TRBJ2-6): EAGVAQSPRYKIIEKRQSVAFWCNPISGHATLYWYQQILGQGPKLLIQFQNNGVVDDSQLPKDRFSAERLKGVDSTLKIQPAKLEDSAVYLCASSLGGGFSGANVLTFGAGSRLTVL.

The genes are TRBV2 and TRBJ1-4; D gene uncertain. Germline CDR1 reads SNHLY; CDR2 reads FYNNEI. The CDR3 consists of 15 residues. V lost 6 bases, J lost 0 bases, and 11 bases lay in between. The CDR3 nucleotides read TGTGCCAGCAGCGTCGACACTTCAACTAATGAAAAACTGTTTTTT. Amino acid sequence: CASSVDTSTNEKLFF.

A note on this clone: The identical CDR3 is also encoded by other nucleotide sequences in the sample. The CDR3 region has the DNA TGTGCCAGCAGTGAGGGGGCTAGCACAGATACGCAGTATTTT. Translating it yields CASSEGASTDTQYF. The chain combines TRBV6-4 with TRBJ2-3, with D possibly being TRBD1 (6 bases). This CDR3 is 14 amino acids long. Germline V gene sequence: CDR1 MRHNA, CDR2 SNTAGT. The V and J ends lost 3 bases and 0 bases respectively, with 7 bases between them.

For the CDR3, the DNA is TGTGCCAGCAGTGAAGCTTCCGAGGGGGCTGAAAAACTGTTTTTT. This sequence encodes CASSEASEGAEKLFF. The chain uses TRBV6-1 and TRBJ1-4; 7 bases are shared with TRBD1. The CDR3 totals 15 residues. J was trimmed by 7 bases and V by 0 bases; bases with no gene match: 5. CDR1 and CDR2 (germline): MNHNS, SASEGT.

CDR3 residues: CASSPMITGTGGEKLFF. Written as DNA, the CDR3 is TGCGCCAGCAGCCCAATGATAACCGGGACAGGGGGCGAAAAACTGTTTTTT. The chain is built from TRBV4-3 and TRBJ1-4, with 12 bases fitting TRBD1. The CDR3 spans 17 residues. In germline, CDR1 is LGHNA, CDR2 YSLEER. Unmatched junction bases numbered 11, after V lost 4 bases and J lost 8 bases.

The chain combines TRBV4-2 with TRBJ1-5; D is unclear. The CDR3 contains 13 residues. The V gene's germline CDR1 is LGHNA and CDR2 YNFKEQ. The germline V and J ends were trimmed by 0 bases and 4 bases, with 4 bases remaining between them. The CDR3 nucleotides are TGTGCCAGCAGCCAAGATCGGAATCAGCCCCAGCATTTT. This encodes CASSQDRNQPQHF.

The CDR3 sequence: CASSLGLPLNEQFF. DNA for the CDR3: TGTGCCAGCAGCCTCGGACTCCCCTTAAATGAGCAGTTCTTC. This chain connects TRBV6-5 to TRBJ2-1; tentative D call: TRBD2 (5 bases). CDR1 is MNHEY, CDR2 SVGAGI, per germline. V lost 6 bases and J 7 bases, leaving 16 bases between the germline ends. This CDR3 is 14 amino acids long.

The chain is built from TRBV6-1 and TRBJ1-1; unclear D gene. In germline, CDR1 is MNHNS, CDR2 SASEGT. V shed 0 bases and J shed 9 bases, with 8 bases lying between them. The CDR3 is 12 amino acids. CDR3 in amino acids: CASSEAVQQAFF. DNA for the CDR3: TGTGCCAGCAGTGAAGCGGTACAACAAGCTTTCTTT.

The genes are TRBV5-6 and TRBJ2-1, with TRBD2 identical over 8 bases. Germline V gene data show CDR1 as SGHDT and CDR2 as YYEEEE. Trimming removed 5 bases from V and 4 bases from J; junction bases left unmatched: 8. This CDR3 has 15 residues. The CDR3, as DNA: TGTGCCAGCAGTTGGGAACTAGCGGCTTACAATGAGCAGTTCTTC. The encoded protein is CASSWELAAYNEQFF.

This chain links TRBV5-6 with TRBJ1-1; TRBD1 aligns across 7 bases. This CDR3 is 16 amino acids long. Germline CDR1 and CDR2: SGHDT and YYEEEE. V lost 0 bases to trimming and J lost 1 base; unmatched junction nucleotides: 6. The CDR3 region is CASSLVGTASNTEAFF. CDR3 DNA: TGTGCCAGCAGCTTGGTGGGGACAGCGTCGAACACTGAAGCTTTCTTT.

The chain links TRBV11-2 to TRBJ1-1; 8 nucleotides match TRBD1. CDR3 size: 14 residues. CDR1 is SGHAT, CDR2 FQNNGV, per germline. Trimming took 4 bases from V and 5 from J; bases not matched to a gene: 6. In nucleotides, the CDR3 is TGTGCCAGCAGCTCACTACAGGGGGGTACTGAAGCTTTCTTT. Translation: CASSSLQGGTEAFF. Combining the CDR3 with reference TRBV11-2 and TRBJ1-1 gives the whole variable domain EAGVAQSPRYKIIEKRQSVAFWCNPISGHATLYWYQQILGQGPKLLIQFQNNGVVDDSQLPKDRFSAERLKGVDSTLKIQPAKLEDSAVYLCASSSLQGGTEAFFGQGTRLTVV.

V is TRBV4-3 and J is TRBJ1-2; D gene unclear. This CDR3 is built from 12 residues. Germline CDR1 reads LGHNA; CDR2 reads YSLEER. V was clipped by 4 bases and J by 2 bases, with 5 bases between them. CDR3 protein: CASSPGNYGYTF. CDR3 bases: TGCGCCAGCAGCCCGGGGAACTATGGCTACACCTTC.

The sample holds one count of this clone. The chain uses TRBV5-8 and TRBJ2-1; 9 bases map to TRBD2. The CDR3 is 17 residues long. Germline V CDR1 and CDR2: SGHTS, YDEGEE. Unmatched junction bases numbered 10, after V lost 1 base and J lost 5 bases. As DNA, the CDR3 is TGTGCCAGCAGCTTGATCCTTACTAGCGGGCCTAACAATGAGCAGTTCTTC. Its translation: CASSLILTSGPNNEQFF.

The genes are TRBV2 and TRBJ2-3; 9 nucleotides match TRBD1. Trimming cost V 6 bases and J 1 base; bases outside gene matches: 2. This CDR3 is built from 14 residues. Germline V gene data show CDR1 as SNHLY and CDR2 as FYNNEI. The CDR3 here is CASSWDRGTDTQYF. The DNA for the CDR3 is TGTGCCAGCAGCTGGGACAGGGGCACAGATACGCAGTATTTT.

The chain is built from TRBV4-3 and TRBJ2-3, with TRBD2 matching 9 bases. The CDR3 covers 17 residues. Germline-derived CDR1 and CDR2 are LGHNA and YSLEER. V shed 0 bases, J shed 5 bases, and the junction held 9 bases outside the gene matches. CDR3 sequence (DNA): TGCGCCAGCAGCCAAGATAGGAGCGGGGGGATCTTAGATACGCAGTATTTT. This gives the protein CASSQDRSGGILDTQYF.

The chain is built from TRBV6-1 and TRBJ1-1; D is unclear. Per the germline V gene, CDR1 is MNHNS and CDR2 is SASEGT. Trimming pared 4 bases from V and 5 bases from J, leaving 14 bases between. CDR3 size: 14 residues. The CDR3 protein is CASSGRNEETEAFF. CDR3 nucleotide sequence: TGTGCCAGCAGTGGGAGGAATGAGGAGACTGAAGCTTTCTTT.